The next 4 T cell receptor beta chains were all read from a single sample in a study of T-cell reconstitution after alpha-beta-depleted transplantation in children. A TCRbeta library incorporating unique molecular identifiers was prepared. TCRdb passed the PCR reads through MiXCR, listing each CDR3 protein once. The table has 97,000 or so distinct CDR3 sequences, approximately 8% seen once; the top ten hold around 15%. Sequencing used PBMCs, obtained before TCRalphabeta/CD19-depleted stem cell transplant. These receptors originate from a boy aged 2 to 9 with acute lymphoblastic leukemia, due to receive a stem cell transplant.

This clonotype appeared many times. This rearrangement joins TRBV20-1 to TRBJ1-2; TRBD1 matches 8 bases. The CDR3 is made up of 14 amino acids. J lost 8 bases, V lost 2 bases, and 10 bases had no gene match. Germline V gene lookup returns CDR1 DFQATT and CDR2 SNEGSKA (reference sequence). The chain's CDR3 is CSARRPGTGRGYTF. The CDR3 DNA follows: TGCAGTGCTAGACGCCCCGGGACAGGTAGGGGCTACACCTTC.

This clonotype was recorded many times. The chain recombines TRBV27 with TRBJ1-6; unclear D gene. The germline V and J ends were trimmed by 3 bases and 2 bases, with 8 bases remaining between them. Germline lookup yields CDR1 MNHEY and CDR2 SMNVEV (reference sequence). The CDR3 has 15 residues. CDR3: CASSLNLAYNSPLHF. DNA for the CDR3: TGTGCCAGCAGTTTGAACTTGGCCTATAATTCACCCCTCCACTTT.

This clonotype was observed a few times. This chain joins TRBV9 and TRBJ2-3, with D possibly matching TRBD2 (6 bases). The ends were cut back, 0 bases at V and 6 bases at J, with 17 bases in the middle. The CDR3 loop spans 16 amino acids. Looked up from germline, CDR1 is SGDLS and CDR2 is YYNGEE. The CDR3 protein is CASSVATGRGQDTQYF. The CDR3 coding sequence is TGTGCCAGCAGCGTAGCTACGGGGCGGGGCCAGGATACGCAGTATTTT.

This clonotype appeared a few times. The rearrangement uses TRBV20-1 and TRBJ2-3; 10 nucleotides match TRBD2. CDR1 and CDR2 from the germline V gene are DFQATT and SNEGSKA (reference sequence). The CDR3 covers 16 residues. Trimming removed 0 bases from V and 2 bases from J; junction bases left unmatched: 5. CDR3 amino acids: CSARDPSGGATDTQYF. For the CDR3, the DNA is TGCAGTGCTAGAGATCCCAGCGGGGGGGCCACAGATACGCAGTATTTT.